This record looks at one T cell receptor beta chain sequence and its context. Noted treatment: PENTA 11 planned treatment interruption arm or continuous ART arm. Naive CD4+ CD45RA+ CD45RO- T cells were FACS-sorted from thawed PBMCs. The CDR3 runs 17 residues. Germline V lookup: CDR1 ENHRY, CDR2 SYGVKD. V lost 2 bases and J lost 3; bases outside the gene matches: 8. This record comes from a study of HIV-infected children after antiretroviral therapy interruption. Whole-study context: Weeks 0, 48 and 150 were sampled under continuous treatment.

A 3' RACE protocol on RNA, with unique molecular identifiers, produced the TCR library. TCRdb independently ran MiXCR on the 3' RACE reads; one entry per CDR3 protein. The table lists about 89,000 distinct CDR3 sequences, about 6.3% of them singletons. V usage is TRBV10-3 and J usage is TRBJ2-3; 10 nucleotides match TRBD2. The clonotype comes from a pool of human donors with HIV. Sequenced material: CD45RA+ CD4+ T cells from PBMCs, pooled from several time points, taken from a donor given antiretroviral therapy, either interrupted or continuous. Subset: naive CD4+ CD45RA+ CD45RO- T cells. CDR3 protein: CAISEQDSGRITDTQYF. DNA for the CDR3: TGTGCCATCAGTGAGCAGGATAGCGGGAGGATAACAGATACGCAGTATTTT.